This T cell receptor beta chain was identified during a study of cytomegalovirus exposure and HLA in healthy donors. PCR involved 60 Vbeta and 13 Jbeta primers. This table comes from immunoSEQ multiplex PCR, and its TCRdb copy is limited to in-frame clones, with some not included. Among some 110,000 clones listed, 55% to 75% were seen once. Germline V gene sequence: CDR1 LNHNV, CDR2 YYDKDF (reference sequence). Trimming left V 1 base short and J 2 bases short, with 9 bases between. The CDR3 consists of 15 residues. Only a few counts were recorded for this clone. The receptor was isolated from a man aged 25-45 years in good health and CMV-seropositive. The sample taken for sequencing was PBMCs. V gene TRBV15 combines with J gene TRBJ1-5; no clear D. The CDR3 sequence is CATSRATYGNQPQHF. CDR3 nucleotides: TGTGCCACCAGCAGAGCCACCTATGGCAATCAGCCCCAGCATTTT.